The 17 T cell receptor beta chains listed next were all sequenced from one sample in a study of shared clonotypes between healthy human individuals (TCRdb year 2020). To prepare the library, the immunoSEQ multiplex PCR assay was applied. TCRdb took this table from immuneACCESS and kept in-frame rearrangements with V and J called. Such tables lack part of the clones; where checked against another copy, unresolved V genes explain under half of the gap, and the rest is unexplained. This sample gives some 2,500,000 clones in total; over 85% of them show up just once. The biggest ten clones account for 0.36% of the sample. Sequenced: naive CD4+ T cells from PBMCs. The cell subset or site label, read with the paper, signifies: CD45RA+ positively selected. The source is a man younger than 35 in good health. Some clones in this sample may be carry-over from other donors' samples.

This clone was observed a single time. The chain combines TRBV5-1 with TRBJ2-2; D might be TRBD1 (5 bases). This CDR3 is built from 15 residues. Germline assignment: CDR1 SGHRS and CDR2 YFSETQ. Trimming stripped 2 bases from V and 4 bases from J, with 12 bases between. The DNA of the CDR3 is TGCGCCAGCAGCTTAGGGGTCTTAGGCACCGGGGAGCTGTTTTTT. Protein: CASSLGVLGTGELFF.

The rearrangement uses TRBV7-3 and TRBJ2-3; TRBD2 is a possible D gene (5 bases). From germline, CDR1 is SGHTA and CDR2 FQGTGA. The CDR3 is 14 amino acids. Trimming stripped 0 bases from V and 3 bases from J, with 7 bases between. This CDR3 reads CASSLTGETDTQYF. CDR3 DNA: TGTGCCAGCAGCTTAACCGGGGAGACAGATACGCAGTATTTT.

The V call is TRBV5-8, the J call TRBJ2-4, with D hard to call. Trimming stripped 3 bases from V and 5 bases from J, with 3 bases between. The CDR3 loop spans 11 amino acids. The germline gives CDR1 SGHTS, CDR2 YDEGEE. The CDR3 nucleotides read TGTGCCAGCAGCTCCGAAAACATTCAGTACTTC. Translating gives CASSSENIQYF.

The chain uses TRBV7-3 and TRBJ2-2; TRBD2 is a possible D gene (7 bases). This CDR3 comprises 15 residues. V was cut by 5 bases and J by 5 bases, with 15 bases left in between. Germline CDR1 SGHTA, CDR2 FQGTGA. The CDR3 nucleotides read TGTGCCAGCAGCCCGTGGGGGGGCGAAACCGGGGAGCTGTTTTTT. It encodes CASSPWGGETGELFF.

The chain links TRBV19 to TRBJ1-4; 8 bases are a match to TRBD1. The CDR3 length is 15 residues. The germline V gene has CDR1 LNHDA and CDR2 SQIVND (reference sequence). V was clipped by 4 bases and J by 8 bases; unmatched bases: 9. The CDR3 DNA is TGTGCCAGTAGTACTTCGGACAGGGCAGGCGAAAAACTGTTTTTT. It translates to CASSTSDRAGEKLFF.

This clone appeared a few times. The chain is built from TRBV7-3 and TRBJ2-7; 9 bases fit TRBD2. Looked up from germline, CDR1 is SGHTA and CDR2 is FQGTGA. The CDR3 runs 15 residues. The V segment lost 5 bases and the J segment 5 bases; nucleotides outside the gene matches: 10. The CDR3 reads CASSLPGSGSHEQYF. As DNA, the CDR3 is TGTGCCAGCAGCCTCCCGGGTAGCGGGAGCCACGAGCAGTACTTC.

This chain uses TRBV9 with TRBJ2-7; 7 bases agree with TRBD2. The V segment lost 2 bases and the J segment 6 bases; nucleotides outside the gene matches: 14. Germline V gives CDR1 SGDLS, CDR2 YYNGEE. This CDR3 has 16 residues. CDR3 sequence reads: CASSVSPGGTSVEQYF. The CDR3 nucleotides are TGTGCCAGCAGCGTTTCCCCCGGTGGAACTAGCGTCGAGCAGTACTTC.

V gene TRBV6-1 combines with J gene TRBJ1-4; TRBD1 might be the D (5 bases). The length of the CDR3 is 14 residues. Trimming took 6 bases from V and 6 from J, leaving 14 bases between them. Germline CDR1 is MNHNS and CDR2 is SASEGT. This CDR3 reads CASRPYQGYEKLFF. In nucleotides, the CDR3 is TGTGCCAGCAGACCGTACCAGGGCTATGAAAAACTGTTTTTT.

Remarks on this clone: A much more abundant neighbour one base away suggests this may be a read error. The sample holds other DNA sequences that translate to the same CDR3. For the CDR3, the DNA is TGTGCCAGCAGCTTGGATAGCAATCAGCCCCAGCATTTT. Its translation: CASSLDSNQPQHF. The chain recombines TRBV7-2 with TRBJ1-5; D gene uncertain. Trimming cost V 3 bases and J 0 bases, with 3 bases left between them. Germline V gene data show CDR1 as SGHTA and CDR2 as FQGNSA. The CDR3 spans 13 residues.

V gene TRBV18 combines with J gene TRBJ1-1, with D possibly matching TRBD1 (5 bases). Trimming pared 6 bases from V and 1 base from J, leaving 9 bases between. In germline, CDR1 is KGHSH, CDR2 LQKENI. The CDR3 contains 13 residues. As DNA, the CDR3 is TGTGCCAGCTCTCGGGGGAAGAACACTGAAGCTTTCTTT. Its translation: CASSRGKNTEAFF. The complete variable domain, with remaining parts taken from reference TRBV18 and TRBJ1-1, reads NAGVMQNPRHLVRRRGQEARLRCSPMKGHSHVYWYRQLPEEGLKFMVYLQKENIIDESGMPKERFSAEFPKEGPSILRIQQVVRGDSAAYFCASSRGKNTEAFFGQGTRLTVV.

The chain couples TRBV7-9 to TRBJ2-5; D is unclear. The CDR3 extends over 14 amino acids. The ends were cut back, 5 bases at V and 1 base at J, with 11 bases in the middle. Germline V gene lookup returns CDR1 SEHNR and CDR2 FQNEAQ (reference sequence). The CDR3 reads CASSPGLSQETQYF. The CDR3 region has the DNA TGTGCCAGCAGCCCCGGGCTGAGCCAAGAGACCCAGTACTTC.

Details on this clone: This specimen includes other DNA sequences encoding the same CDR3. CDR3 in DNA: TGTGCCAGCAGTTTGAACGAGTATGGCTACACCTTC. As protein: CASSLNEYGYTF. The rearrangement joins TRBV28 to TRBJ1-2, with no clear D. The CDR3 covers 12 residues. The V end was cut by 3 bases, the J end by 5 bases, with 7 bases between. CDR1 and CDR2 (germline): MDHEN, SYDVKM.

The chain carries TRBV18 and TRBJ1-2, with 9 bases identical to TRBD1. Germline trimming cut 3 bases from V and 4 bases from J; bases unmatched to any gene: 9. This CDR3 region has 16 residues. Germline lookup yields CDR1 KGHSH and CDR2 LQKENI. DNA for the CDR3: TGTGCCAGCTCACCGGGACAGGGCGGCGTGGGCTATGGCTACACCTTC. Translation: CASSPGQGGVGYGYTF. Full variable domain (remainder filled in from reference TRBV18 and TRBJ1-2): NAGVMQNPRHLVRRRGQEARLRCSPMKGHSHVYWYRQLPEEGLKFMVYLQKENIIDESGMPKERFSAEFPKEGPSILRIQQVVRGDSAAYFCASSPGQGGVGYGYTFGSGTRLTVV.

This clone was recorded only once. V and J are TRBV6-1 and TRBJ1-1, with TRBD1 matching over 10 bases. This CDR3 region has 15 residues. Trimming cost V 1 base and J 9 bases; bases outside gene matches: 8. Germline V gives CDR1 MNHNS, CDR2 SASEGT. The CDR3 reads CASSEGRQGAGKAFF. The CDR3 DNA reads as TGTGCCAGCAGTGAAGGGAGACAGGGGGCTGGGAAAGCTTTCTTT.

This clone was recorded only once. J is TRBJ2-2 and V is TRBV4-2, with D perhaps TRBD1 (6 bases). The CDR3 length is 16 residues. In germline, CDR1 is LGHNA, CDR2 YNFKEQ. Trimming removed 0 bases at V and 2 bases at J, with 10 bases between. The CDR3 nucleotides are TGTGCCAGCAGCCAAGAAGGCAGGGGAAACACCGGGGAGCTGTTTTTT. Translation: CASSQEGRGNTGELFF.

The rearrangement joins TRBV5-1 to TRBJ2-3, with TRBD1 matching over 8 bases. Germline V gives CDR1 SGHRS, CDR2 YFSETQ. J lost 3 bases, V lost 8 bases, and 11 bases had no gene match. The CDR3 has 15 residues. DNA for the CDR3: TGCGCCAGTCTGACAGGGGCAGGGGGGACAGATACGCAGTATTTT. Its translation is CASLTGAGGTDTQYF.

The V and J genes are TRBV2 and TRBJ2-1; TRBD2 matches at 12 bases. This CDR3 is built from 15 residues. Germline lookup yields CDR1 SNHLY and CDR2 FYNNEI. Trimming cost V 6 bases and J 8 bases; bases outside gene matches: 8. The CDR3 spells CASSASSGRVYEQFF. The CDR3 nucleotides read TGTGCCAGCAGCGCCTCTAGCGGGAGGGTATATGAGCAGTTCTTC.